The present T cell receptor (beta chain) was sequenced within a study of shared clonotypes between healthy human individuals. Whole-study context: The study used three CD4 naive, three CD4 memory, two CD8 naive and one CD8 memory plate per donor.

Concerning this clone itself: Antigen specificity is unknown.

Sequenced by immunoSEQ multiplex PCR; TCRdb stores in-frame clones only, minus some. The sample lists 2 million to 3 million clones, approximately 93% occurring once. With V trimmed by 2 bases and J by 8 bases, 9 bases remained unmatched. This CDR3 has 14 residues. CDR1 and CDR2 from the germline V gene are SGHDT and YYEEEE. The study, taken as a whole, reports: Clonotype sharing levels among donors were expected to vary with sequencing depth. The four-donor shared clonotypes exceeded non-shared clonotypes in generation probability, with non-shared ones scoring lower.

Material: naive CD4+ T cells from PBMCs. Stated subset: CD45RA+ positively selected. This clonotype originated in a young man in good health. Some clones in this sample may be carry-over from other donors' samples. The chain links TRBV5-6 to TRBJ1-1; 7 nucleotides match TRBD1. CDR3 protein: CASSFFRQGGEAFF. Written as DNA, the CDR3 is TGTGCCAGCAGCTTCTTCCGGCAGGGGGGGGAAGCTTTCTTT.